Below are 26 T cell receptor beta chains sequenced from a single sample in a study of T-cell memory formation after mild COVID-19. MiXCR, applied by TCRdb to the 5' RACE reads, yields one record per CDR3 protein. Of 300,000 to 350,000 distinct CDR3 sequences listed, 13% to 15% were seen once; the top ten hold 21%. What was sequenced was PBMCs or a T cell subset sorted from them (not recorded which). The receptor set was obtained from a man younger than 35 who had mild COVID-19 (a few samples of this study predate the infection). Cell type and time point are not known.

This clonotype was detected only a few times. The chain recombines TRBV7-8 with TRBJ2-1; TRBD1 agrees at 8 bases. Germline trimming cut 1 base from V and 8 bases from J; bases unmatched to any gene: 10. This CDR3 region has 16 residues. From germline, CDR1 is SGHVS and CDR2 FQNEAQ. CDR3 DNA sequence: TGTGCCAGCAGCTTAGGCCCGACAGGGGTTGAATATGAGCAGTTCTTC. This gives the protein CASSLGPTGVEYEQFF. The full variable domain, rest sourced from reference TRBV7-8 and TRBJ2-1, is GAGVSQSPRYKVAKRGQDVALRCDPISGHVSLFWYQQALGQGPEFLTYFQNEAQLDKSGLPSDRFFAERPEGSVSTLKIQRTQQEDSAVYLCASSLGPTGVEYEQFFGPGTRLTVL.

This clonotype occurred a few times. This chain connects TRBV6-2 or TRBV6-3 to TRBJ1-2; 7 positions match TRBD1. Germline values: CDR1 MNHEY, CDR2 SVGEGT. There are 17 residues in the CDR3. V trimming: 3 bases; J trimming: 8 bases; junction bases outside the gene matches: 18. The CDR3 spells CASSYRGASTGKSGYTF. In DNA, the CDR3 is TGTGCCAGCAGTTATCGGGGGGCCTCGACAGGGAAATCGGGCTACACCTTC.

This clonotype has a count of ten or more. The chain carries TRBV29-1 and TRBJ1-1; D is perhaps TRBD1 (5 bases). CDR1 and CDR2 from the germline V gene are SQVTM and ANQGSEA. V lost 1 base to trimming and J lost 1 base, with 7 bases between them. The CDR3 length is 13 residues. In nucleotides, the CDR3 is TGCAGCGTTGAAGGGGGCCAGAACACTGAAGCTTTCTTT. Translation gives CSVEGGQNTEAFF.

The CDR3 protein is CASSFYPEANEKLFF. The CDR3 bases are TGCGCCAGCAGCTTCTACCCGGAGGCTAATGAAAAACTGTTTTTT. The rearrangement joins TRBV5-1 to TRBJ1-4; D gene uncertain. Trimming removed 2 bases from V and 3 bases from J, with 11 bases in between. This CDR3 region has 15 residues. Germline loops: CDR1 SGHRS, CDR2 YFSETQ.

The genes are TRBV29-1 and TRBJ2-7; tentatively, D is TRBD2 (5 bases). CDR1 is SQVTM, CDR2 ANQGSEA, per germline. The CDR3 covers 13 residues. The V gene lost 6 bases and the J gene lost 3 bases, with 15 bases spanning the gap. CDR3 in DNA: TGCAGCGTGAGGACGGCCCGGGACTACGAGCAGTACTTC. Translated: CSVRTARDYEQYF.

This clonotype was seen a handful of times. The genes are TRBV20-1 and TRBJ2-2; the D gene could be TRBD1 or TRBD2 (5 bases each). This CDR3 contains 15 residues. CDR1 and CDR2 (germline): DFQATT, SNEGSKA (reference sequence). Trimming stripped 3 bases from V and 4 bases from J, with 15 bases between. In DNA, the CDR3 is TGCAGTGCTAGTGGGACCCCTCGGGGCACCGGGGAGCTGTTTTTT. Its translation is CSASGTPRGTGELFF.

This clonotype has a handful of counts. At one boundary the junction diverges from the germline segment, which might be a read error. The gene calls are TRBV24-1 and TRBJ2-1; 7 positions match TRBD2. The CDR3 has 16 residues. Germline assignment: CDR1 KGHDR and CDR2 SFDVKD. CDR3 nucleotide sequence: TGTGCCACCAGTGACCCAAGAGCGGGGTCCTTCAATGAGCAGTTCTTC. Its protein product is CATSDPRAGSFNEQFF.

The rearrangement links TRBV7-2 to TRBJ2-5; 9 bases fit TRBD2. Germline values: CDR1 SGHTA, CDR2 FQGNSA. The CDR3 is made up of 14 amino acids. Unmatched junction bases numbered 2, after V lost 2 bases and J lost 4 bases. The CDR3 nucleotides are TGTGCCAGCAGCTTAACGCGGGGGGGAGAGACCCAGTACTTC. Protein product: CASSLTRGGETQYF.

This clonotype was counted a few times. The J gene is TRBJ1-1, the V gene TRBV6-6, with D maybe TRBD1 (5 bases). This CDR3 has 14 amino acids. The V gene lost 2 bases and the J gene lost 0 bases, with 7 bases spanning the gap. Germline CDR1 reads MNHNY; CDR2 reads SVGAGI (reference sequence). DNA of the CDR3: TGTGCCAGCAGTTACAGGGACCTGAACACTGAAGCTTTCTTT. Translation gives CASSYRDLNTEAFF.

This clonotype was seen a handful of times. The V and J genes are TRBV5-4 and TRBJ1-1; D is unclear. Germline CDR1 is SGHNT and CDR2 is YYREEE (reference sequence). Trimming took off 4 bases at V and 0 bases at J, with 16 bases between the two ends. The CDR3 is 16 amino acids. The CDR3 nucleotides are TGTGCCAGCAGCGAGAACCCGCAGAGTGTGAACACTGAAGCTTTCTTT. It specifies CASSENPQSVNTEAFF.

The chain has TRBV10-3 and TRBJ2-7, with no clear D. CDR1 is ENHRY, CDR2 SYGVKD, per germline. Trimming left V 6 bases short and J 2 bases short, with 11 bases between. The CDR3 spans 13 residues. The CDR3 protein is CAIRRTDAYEQYF. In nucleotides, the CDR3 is TGTGCCATCAGGAGGACGGATGCCTACGAGCAGTACTTC.

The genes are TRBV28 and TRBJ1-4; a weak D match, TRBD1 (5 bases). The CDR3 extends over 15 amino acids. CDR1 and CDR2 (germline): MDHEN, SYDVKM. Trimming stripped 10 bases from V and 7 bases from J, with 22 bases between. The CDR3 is CATRVGGTYLEKLFF. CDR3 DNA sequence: TGTGCCACCCGGGTCGGGGGAACTTATCTTGAAAAACTGTTTTTT.

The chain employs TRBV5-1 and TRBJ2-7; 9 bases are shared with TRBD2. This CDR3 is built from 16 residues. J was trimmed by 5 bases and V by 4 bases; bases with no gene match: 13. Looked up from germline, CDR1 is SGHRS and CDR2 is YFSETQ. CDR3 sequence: CASSLEGLAGINEQYV. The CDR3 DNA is TGCGCCAGCAGCCTCGAAGGGCTAGCGGGGATTAACGAGCAGTACGTC.

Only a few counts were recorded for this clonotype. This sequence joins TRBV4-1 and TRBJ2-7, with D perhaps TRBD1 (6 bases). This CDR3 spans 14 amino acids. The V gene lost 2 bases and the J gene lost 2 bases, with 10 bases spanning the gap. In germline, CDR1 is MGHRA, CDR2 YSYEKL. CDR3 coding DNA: TGCGCCAGCAGCCAAAAGGCAGGGGCCTACGAGCAGTACGTC. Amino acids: CASSQKAGAYEQYV.

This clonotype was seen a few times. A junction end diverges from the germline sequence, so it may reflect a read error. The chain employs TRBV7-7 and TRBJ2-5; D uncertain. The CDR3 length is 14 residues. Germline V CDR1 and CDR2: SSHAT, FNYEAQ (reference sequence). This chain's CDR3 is CASSKGPHGETQYF. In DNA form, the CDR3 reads TGTGCTAGCAGCAAGGGTCCACATGGGGAGACCCAGTACTTC.

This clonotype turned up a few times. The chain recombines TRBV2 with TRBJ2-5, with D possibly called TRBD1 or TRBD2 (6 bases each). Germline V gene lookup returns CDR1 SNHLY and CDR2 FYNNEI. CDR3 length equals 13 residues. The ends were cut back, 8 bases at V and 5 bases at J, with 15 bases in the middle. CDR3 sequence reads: CASERGAQETQYF. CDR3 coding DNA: TGTGCCAGCGAGAGGGGGGCCCAGGAGACCCAGTACTTC.

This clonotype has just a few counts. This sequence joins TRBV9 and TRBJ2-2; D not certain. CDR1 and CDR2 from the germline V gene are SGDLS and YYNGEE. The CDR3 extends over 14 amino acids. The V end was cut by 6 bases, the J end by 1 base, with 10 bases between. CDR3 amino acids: CASTPPVNTGELFF. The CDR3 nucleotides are TGTGCCAGCACCCCACCGGTGAACACCGGGGAGCTGTTTTTT. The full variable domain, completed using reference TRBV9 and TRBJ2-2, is DSGVTQTPKHLITATGQRVTLRCSPRSGDLSVYWYQQSLDQGLQFLIQYYNGEERAKGNILERFSAQQFPDLHSELNLSSLELGDSALYFCASTPPVNTGELFFGEGSRLTVL.

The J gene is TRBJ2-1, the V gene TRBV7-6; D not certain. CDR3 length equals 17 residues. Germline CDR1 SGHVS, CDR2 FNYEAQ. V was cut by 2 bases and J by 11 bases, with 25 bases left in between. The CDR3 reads CASSLSSGPRSSRQQFF. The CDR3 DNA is TGTGCCAGCAGCTTATCTTCCGGACCGCGGAGCTCACGGCAGCAGTTCTTC.

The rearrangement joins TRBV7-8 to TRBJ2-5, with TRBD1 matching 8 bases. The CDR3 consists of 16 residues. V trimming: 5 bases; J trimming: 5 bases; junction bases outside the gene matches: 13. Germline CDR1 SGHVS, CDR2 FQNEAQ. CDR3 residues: CASSGGRTGLRETQYF. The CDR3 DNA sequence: TGTGCCAGCAGCGGAGGGAGGACAGGGTTACGGGAGACCCAGTACTTC.

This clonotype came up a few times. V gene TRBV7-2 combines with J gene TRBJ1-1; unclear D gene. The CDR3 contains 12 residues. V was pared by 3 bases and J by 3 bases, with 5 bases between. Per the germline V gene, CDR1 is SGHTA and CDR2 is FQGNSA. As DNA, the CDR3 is TGTGCCAGCAGCTTGAGCTACACTGAAGCTTTCTTT. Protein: CASSLSYTEAFF.

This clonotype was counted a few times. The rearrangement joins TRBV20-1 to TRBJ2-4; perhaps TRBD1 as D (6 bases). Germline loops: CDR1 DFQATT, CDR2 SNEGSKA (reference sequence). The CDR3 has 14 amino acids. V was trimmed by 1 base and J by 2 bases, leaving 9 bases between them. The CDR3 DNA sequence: TGCAGTGCTAGAGGAGGGACACCCAAAAACATTCAGTACTTC. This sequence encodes CSARGGTPKNIQYF.

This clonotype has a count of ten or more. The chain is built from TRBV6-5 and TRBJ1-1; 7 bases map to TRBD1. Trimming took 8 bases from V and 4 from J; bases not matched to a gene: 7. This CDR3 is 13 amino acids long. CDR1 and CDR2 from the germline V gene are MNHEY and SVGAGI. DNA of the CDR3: TGTGCCAGCGGGGACAGCCTTCTCACTGAAGCTTTCTTT. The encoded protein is CASGDSLLTEAFF.

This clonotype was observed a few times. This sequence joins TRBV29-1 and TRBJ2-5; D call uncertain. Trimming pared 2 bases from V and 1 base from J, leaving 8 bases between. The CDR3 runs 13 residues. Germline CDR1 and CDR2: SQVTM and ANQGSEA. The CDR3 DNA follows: TGCAGCGTTGAATCAGGAATCCAAGAGACCCAGTACTTC. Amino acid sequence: CSVESGIQETQYF. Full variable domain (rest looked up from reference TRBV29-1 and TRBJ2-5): SAVISQKPSRDICQRGTSLTIQCQVDSQVTMMFWYRQQPGQSLTLIATANQGSEATYESGFVIDKFPISRPNLTFSTLTVSNMSPEDSSIYLCSVESGIQETQYFGPGTRLLVL.

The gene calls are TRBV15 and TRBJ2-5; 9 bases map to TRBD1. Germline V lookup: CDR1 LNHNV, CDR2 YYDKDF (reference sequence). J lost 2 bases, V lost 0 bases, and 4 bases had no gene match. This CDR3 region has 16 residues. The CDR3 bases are TGTGCCACCAGCAGAGATCCACAGGGGGCACAAGAGACCCAGTACTTC. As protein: CATSRDPQGAQETQYF.

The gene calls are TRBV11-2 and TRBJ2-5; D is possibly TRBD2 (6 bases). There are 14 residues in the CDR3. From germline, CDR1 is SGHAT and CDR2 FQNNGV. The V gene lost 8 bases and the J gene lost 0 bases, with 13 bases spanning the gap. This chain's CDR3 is CASSGVGYQETQYF. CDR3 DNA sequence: TGTGCCAGCTCGGGGGTGGGTTACCAAGAGACCCAGTACTTC.

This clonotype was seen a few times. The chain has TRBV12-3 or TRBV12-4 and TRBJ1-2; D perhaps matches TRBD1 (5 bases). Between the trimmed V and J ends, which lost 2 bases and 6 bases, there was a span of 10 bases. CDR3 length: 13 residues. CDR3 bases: TGTGCCAGCAGTTTATCAGACAGAAATGGCTACACCTTC. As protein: CASSLSDRNGYTF.